These T cell receptor beta chains were read from a single sample in a study of radiation and T cells in renal cell carcinoma. Repertoires were generated with immunoSEQ multiplex PCR, while TCRdb's copy carries only in-frame clones and drops some. The data show about 150,000 clones, with 86% seen just once and about a sixth held by the top ten. The specimen was blood, collected from a patient whose treatment included radiotherapy and nephrectomy. These TCRs come from a woman in her 50s with renal cell carcinoma. The CDR3 runs from the conserved cysteine through the conserved F or W.

V	J	CDR3
TRBV6-6	TRBJ2-1	CASRKFKGVNEQFF
TRBV5-1	TRBJ1-2	CASSLGGINYGYTF
TRBV18	TRBJ2-2	CASSPGLAGLAGELFF
TRBV4-2	TRBJ2-2	CASSQEARTSGNANTGELFF
TRBV29-1	TRBJ1-2	CSVLRREAYTF
TRBV18	TRBJ2-7	CASSPGQGATSQYF
TRBV27	TRBJ1-2	CASSLKSGENYGYTF
TRBV14	TRBJ2-7	CASSQAPGTYEQYF
TRBV7-2	TRBJ2-5	CASSFGTSRETQYF
TRBV11-2	TRBJ2-5	CASSARDRGRETQYF
TRBV9	TRBJ2-1	CASSTRQGAINEQFF
TRBV9	TRBJ2-3	CASSVDRTDTQYF
TRBV7-9	TRBJ2-1	CASSLRAGTGRSEQFF
TRBV15	TRBJ2-2	CATSFSGGPLAGGNTGELFF
TRBV4-3	TRBJ1-1	CASSQDAGVGTEAFF
TRBV6-6	TRBJ1-1	CASLRGAGLNTEAFF
TRBV7-9	TRBJ2-1	CASSLASPSEQFF